One sample yielded the 21 T cell receptor beta chains listed below, sequenced in a study of metastatic and nonmetastatic thyroid tumors. Nobody among the patients had been given any treatment before thyroid surgery. Using MiXCR, TCRdb reanalyzed the PCR reads. The sample records about 6,900 clones, approximately 25% being singletons. Sequenced: adjacent normal tissue. All receptors come from a male donor with papillary thyroid cancer or a benign thyroid nodule (not recorded which). Some clones in this sample may be carry-over from other donors' samples.

This clone occurred a few times. The gene calls are TRBV2 and TRBJ1-1; D is ambiguous. The CDR3 covers 13 residues. Germline V gene data show CDR1 as SNHLY and CDR2 as FYNNEI. Trimming took off 6 bases at V and 1 base at J, with 9 bases between the two ends. The CDR3 coding sequence is TGTGCCAGCAGCGCCTACGAGAACACTGAAGCTTTCTTT. Amino acids: CASSAYENTEAFF.

To note about this clone: At one boundary the junction diverges from the germline segment, which might be a read error. V usage is TRBV6-1 and J usage is TRBJ2-7; 12 bases are a match to TRBD2. The germline gives CDR1 MNHNS, CDR2 SASEGT. This CDR3 spans 16 amino acids. The CDR3 DNA reads TGTGCCAGCGGTGAAGTCGGACTAGCGGGGTTCTACGAGCGGTACTTC. As protein: CASGEVGLAGFYERYF.

The gene calls are TRBV11-1 and TRBJ1-1; maybe TRBD1 (6 bases). Germline-derived CDR1 and CDR2 are SGHAT and FQDESV (reference sequence). The CDR3 contains 17 residues. V gave up 5 bases and J gave up 1 base, with 20 bases separating them. The CDR3, as DNA: TGTGCCAGCAGCCAGGGGACCGCCAGGAGGGGGAACACTGAAGCTTTCTTT. Translated, it gives CASSQGTARRGNTEAFF.

Here the CDR3 DNA reads TGTGCCAGCAGGGACAGGGGCCCTTATAGCAATCAGCCCCAGCATTTT. It codes for CASRDRGPYSNQPQHF. The V gene is TRBV6-1, the J gene TRBJ1-5, with 9 bases lining up with TRBD1. The CDR3 loop spans 16 amino acids. Trimming removed 6 bases from V and 0 bases from J; junction bases left unmatched: 6. The germline gives CDR1 MNHNS, CDR2 SASEGT.

This sequence joins TRBV11-3 and TRBJ2-2; D unresolved. This CDR3 has 14 amino acids. Germline CDR1 SGHNT, CDR2 YENEEA. The V gene lost 5 bases and the J gene lost 2 bases, with 9 bases spanning the gap. The CDR3 region has the DNA TGTGCCAGCAGCGCCAGAATTAACACCGGGGAGCTGTTTTTT. This encodes CASSARINTGELFF.

This clone was detected a few times. The rearrangement uses TRBV7-9 and TRBJ1-2; D not certain. The length of the CDR3 is 15 residues. Trimming took off 4 bases at V and 5 bases at J, with 17 bases between the two ends. Germline V gives CDR1 SEHNR, CDR2 FQNEAQ (reference sequence). The CDR3 here is CASSSDGPFWYGYTF. DNA of the CDR3: TGTGCCAGCAGCTCAGACGGTCCGTTTTGGTATGGCTACACCTTC.

Of note for this clone: Lacking the conserved final phenylalanine or tryptophan, this CDR3 likely reflects a read error. The limits of the CDR3 on the DNA are not certain, so only TCRdb's listed CDR3 is given. This sequence joins TRBV6-1 and TRBJ1-6. The germline V gene encodes CDR1 MNHNS and CDR2 SASEGT. The CDR3 spans 12 residues, counting both ends. CDR3 region: CSTTEANSPLQL.

This clone was found a few times. The V gene is TRBV9, the J gene TRBJ2-5; D might be TRBD1 (5 bases). The ends were cut back, 1 base at V and 3 bases at J, with 13 bases in the middle. Germline V gene data show CDR1 as SGDLS and CDR2 as YYNGEE. The CDR3 is made up of 15 amino acids. The CDR3 DNA follows: TGTGCCAGCAGCGTACAGGGTATAATTGAAGAGACCCAGTACTTC. It codes for CASSVQGIIEETQYF.

The genes are TRBV11-3 and TRBJ2-2; D is perhaps TRBD1 (5 bases). The CDR3 is made up of 16 amino acids. Trimming took off 5 bases at V and 3 bases at J, with 16 bases between the two ends. The V gene's germline CDR1 is SGHNT and CDR2 YENEEA. CDR3 in DNA: TGTGCCAGCAGCCCCATCCGTGGCAGGGACACCGGGGAGCTGTTTTTT. Protein product: CASSPIRGRDTGELFF.

This clone was detected only once. This CDR3 reads CASRTGTGEQYF. CDR3 nucleotides: TGTGCCAGCAGAACCGGGACGGGGGAGCAGTACTTC. The chain is built from TRBV5-4 and TRBJ2-7; perhaps D is TRBD1 or TRBD2 (5 bases each). V lost 5 bases and J 7 bases, leaving 13 bases between the germline ends. Per the germline V gene, CDR1 is SGHNT and CDR2 is YYREEE (reference sequence). The CDR3 is 12 amino acids.

By share, this clone counts as medium-sized. The rearrangement joins TRBV11-2 to TRBJ1-1; D is ambiguous. The CDR3 contains 16 residues. CDR1 and CDR2 (germline): SGHAT, FQNNGV. The V end lost 0 bases, the J end lost 0 bases, and 11 bases lay between the germline ends. The CDR3 sequence: CASSLDRAAMNTEAFF. In DNA form, the CDR3 reads TGTGCCAGCAGCTTAGATCGGGCAGCCATGAACACTGAAGCTTTCTTT.

By share of the sample, this clone is medium-sized. Other nucleotide sequences from this sample produce the same CDR3. This chain joins TRBV20-1 and TRBJ2-1; 7 positions match TRBD2. The CDR3 sequence is 13 residues long. V was clipped by 6 bases and J by 6 bases; unmatched bases: 8. Germline CDR1 reads DFQATT; CDR2 reads SNEGSKA (reference sequence). The CDR3 DNA is TGCAGTGCCCGACCGGGGGGATCCAATGAGCAGTTCTTC. The encoded protein is CSARPGGSNEQFF.

By share, this clone counts as medium-sized. The same CDR3 is also encoded by other DNA sequences in this sample. The chain has TRBV10-3 and TRBJ1-3; unclear D gene. The V end was cut by 5 bases, the J end by 2 bases, with 13 bases between. In germline, CDR1 is ENHRY, CDR2 SYGVKD. The CDR3 sequence is 15 residues long. The CDR3 DNA follows: TGTGCCATCAGTCATCTAGGGAAGGCTGGAAACACCATATATTTT. Its translation: CAISHLGKAGNTIYF.

The rearrangement uses TRBV11-1 and TRBJ2-3, with TRBD2 identical over 12 bases. In germline, CDR1 is SGHAT, CDR2 FQDESV (reference sequence). The CDR3 runs 16 residues. V was pared by 5 bases and J by 4 bases, with 7 bases of the junction left unmatched. The CDR3 sequence: CASSRGLAGVPDTQYF. The CDR3 DNA follows: TGTGCCAGCAGCCGGGGACTAGCGGGTGTCCCAGATACGCAGTATTTT.

The chain employs TRBV6-1 and TRBJ2-1; D is unclear. The germline V and J ends were trimmed by 7 bases and 8 bases, with 18 bases remaining between them. Germline values: CDR1 MNHNS, CDR2 SASEGT. This CDR3 has 14 amino acids. The CDR3 DNA follows: TGTGCCAGCACCCGGGCTAGTCGGGTAGATGAGCAGTTCTTC. Its translation is CASTRASRVDEQFF.

This clone was found once. The V gene is TRBV7-2, the J gene TRBJ1-5; D gene ambiguous. The germline V gene has CDR1 SGHTA and CDR2 FQGNSA. V lost 3 bases to trimming and J lost 5 bases, with 8 bases between them. The CDR3 consists of 13 residues. The CDR3 protein is CASSLKPDQPQHF. The CDR3, as DNA: TGTGCCAGCAGCTTGAAGCCAGATCAGCCCCAGCATTTT.

This clone was observed at least ten times. The same CDR3 can be traced to other DNA sequences in this sample. The gene calls are TRBV6-1 and TRBJ2-7; 7 bases agree with TRBD2. Germline V lookup: CDR1 MNHNS, CDR2 SASEGT. The CDR3 has 14 residues. Losses at the gene ends were 6 bases for V and 3 bases for J; bases not matched to a gene: 8. The CDR3 sequence: CASSVAGLGYEQYF. In DNA form, the CDR3 reads TGTGCCAGCAGCGTAGCAGGACTAGGCTACGAGCAGTACTTC.

This clone is medium-sized. This specimen includes other DNA sequences encoding the same CDR3. This chain uses TRBV28 with TRBJ2-7; the D is unclear. The CDR3 runs to 11 residues. The V end was cut by 3 bases, the J end by 6 bases, with 6 bases between. Germline V gene sequence: CDR1 MDHEN, CDR2 SYDVKM. DNA for the CDR3: TGTGCCAGCAGTTTCAGGCGCGAGCAGTACTTC. This gives the protein CASSFRREQYF.

This clone is labeled medium-sized. The chain recombines TRBV6-1 with TRBJ2-6; no clear D. The CDR3 contains 12 residues. Germline lookup yields CDR1 MNHNS and CDR2 SASEGT. V lost 5 bases to trimming and J lost 6 bases, with 5 bases between them. The CDR3: CASSSEANVLTF. In DNA form, the CDR3 reads TGTGCCAGCAGTTCAGAGGCCAACGTCCTGACTTTC.

A word on this clone: Because the CDR3 is missing its conserved closing phenylalanine or tryptophan, this is likely a read error. The chain uses TRBV2 and TRBJ2-7; TRBD2 matches at 8 bases. The CDR3 sequence is 15 residues long. Germline-derived CDR1 and CDR2 are SNHLY and FYNNEI. The junction had 7 bases not matched to a gene; V was cut back by 2 bases and J by 4 bases. CDR3 amino acids: CASSETGTRSYEQYL. The DNA for the CDR3 is TGTGCCAGCAGTGAAACCGGGACTAGGTCGTACGAGCAGTACCTC.

The genes are TRBV28 and TRBJ2-7; 10 nucleotides agree with TRBD1. V shed 4 bases, J shed 5 bases, and the junction held 8 bases outside the gene matches. This CDR3 spans 15 amino acids. CDR1 and CDR2 from the germline V gene are MDHEN and SYDVKM. The CDR3 coding sequence is TGTGCCAGCAGTTCCTCGGGACAGGGGAGCAACGAGCAGTACTTC. It translates to CASSSSGQGSNEQYF.